Presented here are 17 T cell receptor beta chains from one specimen sequenced in a study of shared T cell receptors in the human thymus. The method was immunoSEQ multiplex PCR; TCRdb's version includes in-frame clones alone and lacks a portion of them. The sample records hundreds of thousands of clones, approximately 80% being singletons. These data were likewise used in another study, on human thymus T cells.

The sequenced sample consisted of thymocytes. Source of these receptors: a boy in the first two years of life with a congenital heart defect.

The chain recombines TRBV21-1 with TRBJ1-3. TRBV21-1 is annotated as a pseudogene. The CDR3 is 14 residues long. The CDR3 sequence: CASKLVTAGNTIYF. The CDR3 DNA sequence: TGTGCCAGCAAGTTAGTAACGGCTGGAAACACCATATATTTT.

This clone has just one count. This chain joins TRBV27 and TRBJ1-1; TRBD1 is a possible D gene (6 bases). The CDR3 is 15 residues long. Trimming removed 7 bases at V and 2 bases at J, with 17 bases between. Germline lookup yields CDR1 MNHEY and CDR2 SMNVEV (reference sequence). In nucleotides, the CDR3 is TGTGCCAGCACCGAAGGGGGGGGGATTAACACTGAAGCTTTCTTT. This translates into CASTEGGGINTEAFF.

V usage is TRBV27 and J usage is TRBJ2-1, with D uncertain. V lost 2 bases to trimming and J lost 7 bases, with 15 bases between them. Germline CDR1 MNHEY, CDR2 SMNVEV (reference sequence). The CDR3 is 15 amino acids. CDR3 residues: CASSLKPSPPNEQFF. The DNA for the CDR3 is TGTGCCAGCAGTTTAAAGCCCTCCCCTCCTAATGAGCAGTTCTTC.

This chain joins TRBV4-1 and TRBJ2-1; TRBD2 aligns across 10 bases. The CDR3 covers 16 residues. Germline trimming cut 0 bases from V and 7 bases from J; bases unmatched to any gene: 6. Germline V CDR1 and CDR2: MGHRA, YSYEKL. The DNA of the CDR3 is TGCGCCAGCAGCCAAGATCCTAGCGGGAGTCAGAATGAGCAGTTCTTC. This encodes CASSQDPSGSQNEQFF.

The rearrangement links TRBV19 to TRBJ2-1; possibly TRBD1 for D (5 bases). The V gene lost 0 bases and the J gene lost 3 bases, with 15 bases spanning the gap. The CDR3 has 17 residues. Per germline, CDR1 LNHDA and CDR2 SQIVND (reference sequence). CDR3 in DNA: TGTGCCAGTAGTATAGAAATAACAGGTTACTACTACAATGAGCAGTTCTTC. This encodes CASSIEITGYYYNEQFF.

This clone came up once. This chain connects TRBV28 to TRBJ1-1; 8 bases fit TRBD1. Germline V gene lookup returns CDR1 MDHEN and CDR2 SYDVKM. V shed 4 bases and J 4 bases; nucleotides not matched to a gene: 20. CDR3 length: 19 amino acids. CDR3 coding DNA: TGTGCCAGCAGTTCACTATTGTCTCCTCAGGGGGCGGAGGGCACTGAAGCTTTCTTT. It specifies CASSSLLSPQGAEGTEAFF.

The chain links TRBV7-3 to TRBJ1-1; D not certain. The CDR3 extends over 13 amino acids. Germline V lookup: CDR1 SGHTA, CDR2 FQGTGA. Trimming removed 2 bases from V and 3 bases from J, with 7 bases in between. The CDR3 here is CASSLQVDTEAFF. Written as DNA, the CDR3 is TGTGCCAGCAGCTTACAGGTCGACACTGAAGCTTTCTTT.

CDR3 nucleotides: TGTGCCTGGAGCCCGAGGGCTAGCGGGAGCCAAGAGACCCAGTACTTC. The encoded protein is CAWSPRASGSQETQYF. The genes are TRBV30 and TRBJ2-5; 10 positions match TRBD2. After removal of 3 bases from V and 1 base from J, the junction contained 8 bases not matched to a gene. CDR1 is GTSNPN, CDR2 SVGIG, per germline (reference sequence). The CDR3 consists of 16 residues.

The chain combines TRBV19 with TRBJ1-2, with D hard to call. Trimming shortened V by 1 base and J by 1 base, and 7 bases separated the two germline ends. The CDR3 has 14 residues. Germline V gives CDR1 LNHDA, CDR2 SQIVND (reference sequence). This CDR3 is CASSIVPGNYGYTF. CDR3 nucleotide sequence: TGTGCCAGTAGTATAGTCCCAGGTAACTATGGCTACACCTTC.

Only a few counts were recorded for this clone. The gene calls are TRBV5-4 and TRBJ2-7, with TRBD2 matching 8 bases. The V gene's germline CDR1 is SGHNT and CDR2 YYREEE (reference sequence). J lost 3 bases, V lost 0 bases, and 14 bases had no gene match. This CDR3 region has 18 residues. This CDR3 reads CASSLDAGLVPSDYEQYF. CDR3 nucleotide sequence: TGTGCCAGCAGCTTGGACGCGGGACTAGTTCCCTCCGACTACGAGCAGTACTTC.

V gene TRBV5-1 combines with J gene TRBJ2-5, with 9 positions matching TRBD2. The CDR3 extends over 17 amino acids. The germline gives CDR1 SGHRS, CDR2 YFSETQ. J was trimmed by 5 bases and V by 0 bases; bases with no gene match: 11. The CDR3 DNA sequence: TGCGCCAGCAGCTTGGCCGCGGTAGCGGGAGCGGAGGAGACCCAGTACTTC. This translates into CASSLAAVAGAEETQYF. Drawing the rest from reference TRBV5-1 and TRBJ2-5, the complete variable domain is KAGVTQTPRYLIKTRGQQVTLSCSPISGHRSVSWYQQTPGQGLQFLFEYFSETQRNKGNFPGRFSGRQFSNSRSEMNVSTLELGDSALYLCASSLAAVAGAEETQYFGPGTRLLVL.

The rearrangement links TRBV4-3 to TRBJ2-3, with D possibly being TRBD2 (5 bases). V dropped 0 bases and J dropped 2 bases, with 18 bases sitting between them. Germline CDR1 and CDR2: LGHNA and YSLEER. CDR3 length: 18 residues. CDR3 sequence (DNA): TGCGCCAGCAGCCAAGACTTCCGGGAACGACACCTCACAGATACGCAGTATTTT. Translated: CASSQDFRERHLTDTQYF.

The chain is built from TRBV27 and TRBJ2-5; 9 bases map to TRBD1. The junction had 3 bases not matched to a gene; V was cut back by 6 bases and J by 4 bases. The germline V gene has CDR1 MNHEY and CDR2 SMNVEV (reference sequence). This CDR3 is built from 13 residues. The CDR3 loop reads CASSLTGGETQYF. The CDR3 DNA reads as TGTGCCAGCAGCCTGACAGGGGGAGAGACCCAGTACTTC.

V and J are TRBV4-3 and TRBJ2-1; D is perhaps TRBD1 (5 bases). Germline CDR1 and CDR2: LGHNA and YSLEER. CDR3 length equals 16 residues. V lost 1 base, J lost 0 bases, and 10 bases lay in between. CDR3 nucleotides: TGCGCCAGCAGCCAAGTTTCAGGGCCCTCCTACAATGAGCAGTTCTTC. Protein: CASSQVSGPSYNEQFF.

V and J are TRBV12-5 and TRBJ1-3; D unclear. The CDR3 is made up of 20 amino acids. Trimming took off 3 bases at V and 1 base at J, with 25 bases between the two ends. Germline V CDR1 and CDR2: LGHNT, FRNRAP. CDR3 coding DNA: TGTGCTAGTGGTTTCCCGCCAAACCTACCGAGGTACCCATCTGGAAACACCATATATTTT. This translates into CASGFPPNLPRYPSGNTIYF.

This clone turned up a few times. The chain uses TRBV27 and TRBJ2-1, with 13 bases fitting TRBD2. The germline V gene encodes CDR1 MNHEY and CDR2 SMNVEV (reference sequence). Trimming cost V 5 bases and J 8 bases; bases outside gene matches: 12. The CDR3 consists of 17 residues. CDR3 sequence: CASSPRTSGSPFDEQFF. The CDR3, as DNA: TGTGCCAGCAGTCCCCGGACTAGCGGGAGTCCCTTTGATGAGCAGTTCTTC.

The rearrangement joins TRBV7-9 to TRBJ2-5, with 8 bases lining up with TRBD2. Germline assignment: CDR1 SEHNR and CDR2 FQNEAQ (reference sequence). V trimming: 5 bases; J trimming: 2 bases; junction bases outside the gene matches: 19. This CDR3 contains 19 residues. DNA of the CDR3: TGTGCCAGCAGCCGTCGAGGGCAGGGCGCGACTAGCGAGCAAGAGACCCAGTACTTC. Translated, it gives CASSRRGQGATSEQETQYF.